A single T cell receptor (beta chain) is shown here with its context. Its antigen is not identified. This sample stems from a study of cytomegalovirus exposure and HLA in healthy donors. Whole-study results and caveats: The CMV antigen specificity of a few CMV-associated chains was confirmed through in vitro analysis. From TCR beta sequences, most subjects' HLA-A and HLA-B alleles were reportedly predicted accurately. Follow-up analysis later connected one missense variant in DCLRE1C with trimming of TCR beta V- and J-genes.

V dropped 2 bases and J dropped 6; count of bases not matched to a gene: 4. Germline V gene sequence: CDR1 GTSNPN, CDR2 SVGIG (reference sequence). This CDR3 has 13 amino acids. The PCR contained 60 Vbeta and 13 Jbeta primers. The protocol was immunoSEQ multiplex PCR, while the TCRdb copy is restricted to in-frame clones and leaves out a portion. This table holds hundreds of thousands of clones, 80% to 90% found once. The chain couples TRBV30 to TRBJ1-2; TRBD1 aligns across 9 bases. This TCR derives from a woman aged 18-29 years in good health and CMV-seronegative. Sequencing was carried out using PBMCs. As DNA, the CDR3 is TGTGCCTGGAGTTTTGGACAGGGGAATGGCTACACCTTC. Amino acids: CAWSFGQGNGYTF.